Listed below are T cell receptor beta chains from one sample, sequenced in a study of blood T cell repertoires in COVID-19. Some clones are missing from TCRdb's copy, which holds only in-frame ones; the method was immunoSEQ multiplex PCR. The data show tens of thousands of clones, around 90% seen once. Specimen: peripheral blood. These receptors originate from a human donor in a cohort sampled during active COVID-19. The CDR3 runs from the conserved cysteine through the conserved F or W. A D gene is named only where the DNA matches it firmly. Only part of the rows carry a size: once, few, many, or a class if the clone is expanded.

size: NA; J: TRBJ2-3; D: NA; V: TRBV6-5; CDR3: CASSYSIGSPDTQYF
size: NA; J: TRBJ2-3; D: NA; V: TRBV5-1; CDR3: CASSLSQVADTQYF
size: NA; J: TRBJ2-1; D: TRBD2; V: TRBV11-2; CDR3: CASSLDLSRRGDNEQFF
size: NA; J: TRBJ2-3; D: TRBD2; V: TRBV3-1/TRBV3-2; CDR3: CASSLLAATSNTQYF
size: NA; J: TRBJ1-1; D: NA; V: TRBV18; CDR3: CASSSIHTNTEAFF
size: NA; J: TRBJ1-3; D: NA; V: TRBV28; CDR3: CAPGVFSGNTIYF
size: NA; J: TRBJ2-3; D: NA; V: TRBV2; CDR3: CASKGGTDTQYF
size: NA; J: TRBJ1-5; D: NA; V: TRBV19; CDR3: CASSGQHNQPQHF
size: few; J: TRBJ1-2; D: TRBD1; V: TRBV19; CDR3: CASSMSGGNYGYTF
size: NA; J: TRBJ2-1; D: NA; V: TRBV9; CDR3: CASSGNLRNEQFF
size: NA; J: TRBJ2-3; D: TRBD2; V: TRBV5-1; CDR3: CASSSLTGREFTDTQYF
size: NA; J: TRBJ2-1; D: NA; V: TRBV11-2; CDR3: CASSLEGGTYNEQFF
size: NA; J: TRBJ2-3; D: NA; V: TRBV7-2; CDR3: CASSLGPQTQYF
size: NA; J: TRBJ1-2; D: NA; V: TRBV5-4; CDR3: CASSPYTGNYGYTF
size: once; J: TRBJ2-2; D: NA; V: TRBV20-1; CDR3: CSASSAEGNTGELFF
size: few; J: TRBJ2-1; D: TRBD2; V: TRBV28; CDR3: CASSLAGDNNEQFF
size: NA; J: TRBJ1-2; D: TRBD1; V: TRBV27; CDR3: CRYRDRTTETNYGYTF
size: few; J: TRBJ2-7; D: TRBD2; V: TRBV11-2; CDR3: CASSSGRAYEQYF
size: NA; J: TRBJ1-4; D: NA; V: TRBV5-1; CDR3: CASSQPGQNEKLFF
size: NA; J: TRBJ1-1; D: TRBD1; V: TRBV5-8; CDR3: CASSSTGEAYTEAFF
size: NA; J: TRBJ1-2; D: TRBD1; V: TRBV10-2; CDR3: CASSPTGGVGGGYTF
size: NA; J: TRBJ2-1; D: TRBD1; V: TRBV24-1; CDR3: CATSDPTGGYNEQFF
size: NA; J: TRBJ1-2; D: NA; V: TRBV6-1; CDR3: CASSEDGPGVGDGYTF
size: NA; J: TRBJ1-3; D: TRBD1; V: TRBV5-6; CDR3: CASSPRGPGNTIYF